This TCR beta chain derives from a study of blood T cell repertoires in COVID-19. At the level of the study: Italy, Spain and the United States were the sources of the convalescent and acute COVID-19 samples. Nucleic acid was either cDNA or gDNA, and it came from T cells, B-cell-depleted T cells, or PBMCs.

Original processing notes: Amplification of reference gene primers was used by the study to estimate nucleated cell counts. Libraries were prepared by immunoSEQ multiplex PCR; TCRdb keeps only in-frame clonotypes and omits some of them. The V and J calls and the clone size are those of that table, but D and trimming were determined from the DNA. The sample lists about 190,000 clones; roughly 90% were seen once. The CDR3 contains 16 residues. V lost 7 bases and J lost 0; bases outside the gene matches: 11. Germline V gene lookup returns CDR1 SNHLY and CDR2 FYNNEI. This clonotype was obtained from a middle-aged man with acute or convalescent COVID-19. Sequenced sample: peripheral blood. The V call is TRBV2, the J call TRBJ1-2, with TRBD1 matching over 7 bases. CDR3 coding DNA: TGTGCCAGCATAGGGGGCCACAGGGGTGCTAACTATGGCTACACCTTC. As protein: CASIGGHRGANYGYTF. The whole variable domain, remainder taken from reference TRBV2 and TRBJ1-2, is EPEVTQTPSHQVTQMGQEVILRCVPISNHLYFYWYRQILGQKVEFLVSFYNNEISEKSEIFDDQFSVERPDGSNFTLKIRSTKLEDSAMYFCASIGGHRGANYGYTFGSGTRLTVV.